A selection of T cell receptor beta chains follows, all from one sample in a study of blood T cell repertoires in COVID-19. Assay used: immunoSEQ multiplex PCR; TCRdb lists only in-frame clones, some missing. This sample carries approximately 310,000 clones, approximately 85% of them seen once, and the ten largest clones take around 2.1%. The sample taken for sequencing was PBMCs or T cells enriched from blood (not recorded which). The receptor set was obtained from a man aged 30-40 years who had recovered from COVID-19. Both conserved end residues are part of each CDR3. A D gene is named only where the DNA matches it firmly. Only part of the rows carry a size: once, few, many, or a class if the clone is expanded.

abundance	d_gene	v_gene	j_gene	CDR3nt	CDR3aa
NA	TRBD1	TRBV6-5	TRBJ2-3	TGTGCCAGCAGGGTCCAGGGGGTACGCACAGATACGCAGTATTTT	CASRVQGVRTDTQYF
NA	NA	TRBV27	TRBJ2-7	TGTGCCAGCAGTTTATTCGCTGTGAGCGAGCAGTACTTC	CASSLFAVSEQYF
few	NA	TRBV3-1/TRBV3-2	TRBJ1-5	TGTGCCAGCAGCCAAGACAGGAATCAGCCCCAGCATTTT	CASSQDRNQPQHF
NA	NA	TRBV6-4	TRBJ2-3	TGTGCCAGCAGTCCCCTCGAGGGTTCCATCACAGATACGCAGTATTTT	CASSPLEGSITDTQYF
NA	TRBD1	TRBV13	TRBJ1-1	TGTGCCAGCAGCTCAGGGGGGACAGGGGATATGAACACTGAAGCTTTCTTT	CASSSGGTGDMNTEAFF
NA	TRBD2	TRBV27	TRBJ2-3	TGTGCCAGCAGTTCAGTGACTAGCGGGGGGCGAACAGATACGCAGTATTTT	CASSSVTSGGRTDTQYF
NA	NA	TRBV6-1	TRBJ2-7	TGTGCCAGCAGTGAAGGATACGACGGACCGTGGGGCTCCGAGCAGTACTTC	CASSEGYDGPWGSEQYF
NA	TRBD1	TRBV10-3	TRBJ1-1	TGTGCCATCAGCCCGACAGGGGACACTGAAGCTTTCTTT	CAISPTGDTEAFF
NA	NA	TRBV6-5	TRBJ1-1	TGTGCCAGCAGCAGAGTAGCCACCATGAACACTGAAGCTTTCTTT	CASSRVATMNTEAFF
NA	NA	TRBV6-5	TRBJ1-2	TGTGCCAGCAGTTACTCGGGAGGGATTGGCTACACCTTC	CASSYSGGIGYTF
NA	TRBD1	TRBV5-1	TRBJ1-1	TGCGCCAGCTCGGACAGGGAGGGGGTGAACACTGAAGCTTTCTTT	CASSDREGVNTEAFF
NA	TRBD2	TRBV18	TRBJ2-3	TGTGCCAGCTCCCCATCGGGGGGATCCCTACTTAGCACAGATACGCAGTATTTT	CASSPSGGSLLSTDTQYF
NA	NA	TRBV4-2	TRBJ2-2	TGTGCCAGCAGCCACCAGTGGTCGACCGGGGAGCTGTTTTTT	CASSHQWSTGELFF
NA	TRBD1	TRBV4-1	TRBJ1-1	TGCGCCAGCAGCCAAACCCAGGGGGCTGGGGCTGAAGCTTTCTTT	CASSQTQGAGAEAFF
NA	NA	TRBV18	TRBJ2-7	TGTGCCAGCTCACCAGGAGCATACTACGAGCAGTACTTC	CASSPGAYYEQYF
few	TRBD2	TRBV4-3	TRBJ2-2	TGCGCCAGCAGCCAAGTGACGGGGGGTCAGAACACCGGGGAGCTGTTTTTT	CASSQVTGGQNTGELFF
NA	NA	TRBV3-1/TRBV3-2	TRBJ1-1	TGTGCCAGCAGCCAAGGGTCAGGGAGGAGGAACACTGAAGCTTTCTTT	CASSQGSGRRNTEAFF
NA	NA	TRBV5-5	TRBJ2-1	TGTGCCAGCAGCCAAGGACAGACGAAGTACAATGAGCAGTTCTTC	CASSQGQTKYNEQFF
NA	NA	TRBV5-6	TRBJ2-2	TGTGCCAGCAGTCGAAGCAGGATTCCCGGGGAGCTGTTTTTT	CASSRSRIPGELFF
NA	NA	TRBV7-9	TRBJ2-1	TGTGCCAGCAGCCCCCAGGGGAATGAGCAGTTCTTC	CASSPQGNEQFF
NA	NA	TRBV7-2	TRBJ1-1	TGTGCCAGCACCCCCCAGGGGCAGGGGCATGAAGCTTTCTTT	CASTPQGQGHEAFF
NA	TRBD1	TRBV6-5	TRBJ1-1	TGTGCCAGCAGTACACGACAGGGGTCATTATCGAGGGCTTTCTTT	CASSTRQGSLSRAFF
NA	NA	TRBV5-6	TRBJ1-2	TGTGCCAGCAGCTTGGAGCTAGGGGAAATGGGCTACACCTTC	CASSLELGEMGYTF
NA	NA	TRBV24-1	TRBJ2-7	TGTGCCACCAGTGATTCAGGGAAATACGAGCAGTACTTC	CATSDSGKYEQYF
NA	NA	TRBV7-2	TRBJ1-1	TGTGCCAGCAGCTTACGGGGCACTGAAGCTTTCTTT	CASSLRGTEAFF
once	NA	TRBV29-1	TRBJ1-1	TGCAGCGGCCACAGGGTTTACCCTACTGAAGCTTTCTTT	CSGHRVYPTEAFF
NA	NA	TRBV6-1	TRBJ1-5	TGTGCCAGCAGTGAAAATTTCTATCAGCCCCAGCATTTT	CASSENFYQPQHF
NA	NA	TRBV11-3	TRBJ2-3	TGTGCCAGCAGCCTAAACCAGGCAGATACGCAGTATTTT	CASSLNQADTQYF
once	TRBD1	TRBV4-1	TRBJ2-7	TGCGCCAGCAGCCAAGCCCCAGGACAGGGCTACGAGCAGTACTTC	CASSQAPGQGYEQYF
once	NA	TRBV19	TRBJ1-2	TGTGCCGGAGGCCGGGGGGCGCCCCCGAACTATGGCTACACCTTC	CAGGRGAPPNYGYTF
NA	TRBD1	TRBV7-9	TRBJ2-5	TGTGCCAGCAGCCTCGGGACAGGGCCTCAAGAGACCCAGTACTTC	CASSLGTGPQETQYF
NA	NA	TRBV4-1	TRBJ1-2	TGCGCCAGCAGCCAAGAGGGCATGGGCTACACCTTC	CASSQEGMGYTF
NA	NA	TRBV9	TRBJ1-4	TGTGCCAGCAGCGTGGGGGGATCCTGGGTTGAAAAACTGTTTTTT	CASSVGGSWVEKLFF
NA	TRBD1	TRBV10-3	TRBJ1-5	TGTGCCATCAGTGGACAGGGGGCTAATCAGCCCCAGCATTTT	CAISGQGANQPQHF
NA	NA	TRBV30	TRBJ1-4	TGTGCCTGGCGGGGGGCTAGGGGTGAAAAACTGTTTTTT	CAWRGARGEKLFF
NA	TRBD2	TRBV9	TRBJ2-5	TGTGCCAGCAGCGTAGGAGGCGGGGGGTACCAAGAGACCCAGTACTTC	CASSVGGGGYQETQYF
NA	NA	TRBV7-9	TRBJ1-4	TGTGCCAGCAGCAAGAGGAACTTAGAAAAACTGTTTTTT	CASSKRNLEKLFF
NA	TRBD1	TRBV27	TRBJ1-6	TGTGCCAGCAGTTTTAATGGAGGGGGCTCTAGTTCACCCCTCCACTTT	CASSFNGGGSSSPLHF
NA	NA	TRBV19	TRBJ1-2	TGTGCCAGTAGTAAATCCACCGGGAATAACTATGGCTACACCTTC	CASSKSTGNNYGYTF
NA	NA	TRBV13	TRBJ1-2	TGTGCCAGCAGCTTACCGGGGGAGCGTTCTGGCTACACCTTC	CASSLPGERSGYTF
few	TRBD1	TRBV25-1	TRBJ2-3	TGTGCCAGCAGTGAATTAGGATGGACAGGGAAAGGAGATACGCAGTATTTT	CASSELGWTGKGDTQYF